This T cell receptor (beta chain) was sequenced for a study of T cells in Graves' hyperthyroidism and ophthalmopathy. This clonotype was picked up many times. The V end lost 6 bases, the J end lost 6 bases, and 11 bases lay between the germline ends. CDR1 and CDR2 from the germline V gene are ENHRY and SYGVKD. The CDR3 has 13 amino acids. Amplified TCR beta CDR3 regions came from RNA transcripts. TCR CDR3 underwent first-round RT-PCR with the HTBI primer set. TCRdb reanalysed the multiplex PCR reads using MiXCR and keeps one entry per CDR3 protein. Among around 180,000 distinct CDR3 sequences listed, around 15% were seen once.

The TCR originated in a woman between 45 and 60 years old with Graves' hyperthyroidism. Material for sequencing was blood. The rearrangement links TRBV10-3 to TRBJ2-2; either TRBD1 or TRBD2 may fit D (7 bases each). DNA for the CDR3: TGTGCCATCAGGCCAGGGGGGGCCGGGGAGCTGTTTTTT. Amino acid sequence: CAIRPGGAGELFF.